Detailed here is one T cell receptor beta chain. Its antigen remains unidentified. Recipients received nonmyeloablative bone marrow transplants from related graft donors, with transient mixed chimerism. The source of the sample is a study of Tregs in tolerant kidney transplant recipients. The study's findings and limits: Findings come from small patient numbers and require larger validation. In tolerant patients, donor-specific Tregs outgrew total Tregs, suggesting antigen-driven expansion. The most relevant donor-specific Treg TCRbeta repertoire apparently came from expansion with activated donor B cells.

CDR1 and CDR2 (germline): LNHDA, SQIVND (reference sequence). The junction had 3 bases not matched to a gene; V was cut back by 5 bases and J by 1 base. The CDR3 runs to 14 residues. Method: immunoSEQ multiplex PCR; TCRdb's copy keeps in-frame clones and lacks some. Here the sample spans approximately 90,000 clones, 80% to 95% being singletons. Material: CD4+ T cells from blood (PBMCs), obtained 12 months after the transplant. The sequence was obtained from a human patient who received a combined kidney and bone marrow transplant. These T cells may partly come from the graft donor. This chain joins TRBV19 and TRBJ2-3; 7 positions agree with TRBD1. The chain's CDR3 is CASSFDRGTDTQYF. The CDR3 nucleotides read TGTGCCAGTAGTTTTGACAGGGGCACAGATACGCAGTATTTT.